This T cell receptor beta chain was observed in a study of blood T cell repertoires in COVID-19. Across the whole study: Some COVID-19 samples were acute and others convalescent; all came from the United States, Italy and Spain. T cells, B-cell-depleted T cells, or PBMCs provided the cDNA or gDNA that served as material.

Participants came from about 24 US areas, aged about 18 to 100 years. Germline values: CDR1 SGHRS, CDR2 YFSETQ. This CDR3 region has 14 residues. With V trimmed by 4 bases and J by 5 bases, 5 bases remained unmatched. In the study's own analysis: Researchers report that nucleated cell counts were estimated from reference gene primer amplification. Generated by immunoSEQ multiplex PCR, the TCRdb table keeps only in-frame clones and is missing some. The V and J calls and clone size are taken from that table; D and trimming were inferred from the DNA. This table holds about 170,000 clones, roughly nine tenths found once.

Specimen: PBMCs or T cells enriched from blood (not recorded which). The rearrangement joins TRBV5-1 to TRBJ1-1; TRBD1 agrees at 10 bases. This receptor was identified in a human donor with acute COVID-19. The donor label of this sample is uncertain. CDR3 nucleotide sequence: TGCGCCAGCAGCCTGGGACAGGGGCGTACTGAAGCTTTCTTT. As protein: CASSLGQGRTEAFF.